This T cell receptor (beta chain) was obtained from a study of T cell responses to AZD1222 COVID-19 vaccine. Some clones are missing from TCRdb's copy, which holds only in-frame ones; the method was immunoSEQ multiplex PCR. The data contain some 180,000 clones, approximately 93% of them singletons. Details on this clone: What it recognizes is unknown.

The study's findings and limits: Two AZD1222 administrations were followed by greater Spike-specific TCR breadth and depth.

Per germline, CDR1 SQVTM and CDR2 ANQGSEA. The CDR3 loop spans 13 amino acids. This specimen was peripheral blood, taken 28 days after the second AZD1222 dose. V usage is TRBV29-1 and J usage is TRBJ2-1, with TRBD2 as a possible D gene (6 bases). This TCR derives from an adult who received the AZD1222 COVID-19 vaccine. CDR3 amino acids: CSIEGVADNEQFF. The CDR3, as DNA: TGCAGTATTGAAGGGGTAGCGGACAATGAGCAGTTCTTC.